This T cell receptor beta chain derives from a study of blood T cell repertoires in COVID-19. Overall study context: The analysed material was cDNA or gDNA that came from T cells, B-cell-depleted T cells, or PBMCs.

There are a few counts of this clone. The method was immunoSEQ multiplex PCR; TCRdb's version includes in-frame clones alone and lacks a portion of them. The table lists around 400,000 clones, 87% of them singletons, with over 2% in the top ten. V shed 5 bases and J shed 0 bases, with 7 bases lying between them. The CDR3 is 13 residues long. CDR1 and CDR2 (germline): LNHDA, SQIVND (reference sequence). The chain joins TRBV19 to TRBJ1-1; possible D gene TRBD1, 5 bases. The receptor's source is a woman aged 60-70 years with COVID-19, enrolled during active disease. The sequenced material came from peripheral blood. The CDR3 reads CASSQGMNTEAFF. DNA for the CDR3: TGTGCCAGTAGTCAGGGAATGAACACTGAAGCTTTCTTT.